This is a list of T cell receptor beta chains from one sample in a study of PD-L1 blockade in urothelial cancer. Here immunoSEQ multiplex PCR was the method, and the copy in TCRdb shows in-frame clones only, minus some. The sample holds some 25,000 clones, 75% to 90% seen once. The sample here was PBMCs, taken around atezolizumab (anti-PD-L1) treatment. The receptor set was obtained from a man in his 60s with urothelial cancer. Both conserved end residues are part of each CDR3. Each record gives: D gene, clone size, J gene, V gene, CDR3 DNA, CDR3 protein. The D gene is left open where the match is weak. The size field is filled for only some rows; it gives once, few, many or a size class.

TRBD2 | - | TRBJ2-1 | TRBV7-9 | TGTGCCAGCAGCCTACCTGGGACTAGCGGGGGGGCCTACTACAATGAGCAGTTCTTC | CASSLPGTSGGAYYNEQFF
TRBD1 | - | TRBJ1-2 | TRBV28 | TGTGCCAGCGGGGGGACAGGTTATGGCTACACCTTC | CASGGTGYGYTF
TRBD1 | - | TRBJ2-5 | TRBV5-6 | TGTGCCAGCGGACTACCGGACAGGGGAGGCCAAGAGACCCAGTACTTC | CASGLPDRGGQETQYF
- | once | TRBJ2-6 | TRBV2 | TGTGCCAGCATGGGGGCGGTAGGGGCCAACGTCCTGACTTTC | CASMGAVGANVLTF
- | - | TRBJ2-3 | TRBV5-4 | TGTGCCAGCAGCCCCGGGCTAGCGACTAGCACAGATACGCAGTATTTT | CASSPGLATSTDTQYF
TRBD1 | - | TRBJ2-7 | TRBV5-1 | TGCGCCAGCGGGCGGGACAGGGGCATATACGAGCAGTACTTC | CASGRDRGIYEQYF
TRBD1 | - | TRBJ2-5 | TRBV7-9 | TGTGCCAGCAGCTTAGTTACAGGGGGTAGAGAGACCCAGTACTTC | CASSLVTGGRETQYF
TRBD2 | - | TRBJ2-3 | TRBV10-2 | TGCGCCAGCACCGGACTAGCGGGAGGCACAGATACGCAGTATTTT | CASTGLAGGTDTQYF
- | - | TRBJ1-2 | TRBV7-9 | TGTGCCAGCAGCTTAGATGGGGAGCGGGTTTATGGCTACACCTTC | CASSLDGERVYGYTF
- | - | TRBJ1-2 | TRBV27 | TGTGCCAGCAGTCTCCGACAGGATTATGGCTACACCTTC | CASSLRQDYGYTF
TRBD2 | - | TRBJ2-1 | TRBV19 | TGTGCCAGTAGTATAGATACGGGGGGGCCGGGCAAATTCTTC | CASSIDTGGPGKFF
- | - | TRBJ2-5 | TRBV7-9 | TGTGCCAGCAGCAACCTTAGACAAGAGACCCAGTACTTC | CASSNLRQETQYF
- | - | TRBJ2-6 | TRBV7-3 | TGTGCCAGCAGCTTAGGGGCCGGGGCCAACGTCCTGACTTTC | CASSLGAGANVLTF
TRBD2 | - | TRBJ2-1 | TRBV7-9 | TGTGCCAGCAGCCGAGCGGGGGACATACGGGAGCAGTTCTTC | CASSRAGDIREQFF
- | - | TRBJ2-7 | TRBV18 | TGTGCCAGCTCACCACGGCTTGAGGGGGTCTCCTACGAGCAGTACTTC | CASSPRLEGVSYEQYF
TRBD2 | - | TRBJ2-7 | TRBV11-3 | TGTGCCAGCAGCTTAGATTTAACTAGCGGGAGGTTGGGGGGGCCATACGAGCAGTACTTC | CASSLDLTSGRLGGPYEQYF
- | - | TRBJ1-1 | TRBV5-1 | TGCGCCAGCAGCTTAGCCCCATTTTCCGACAGTGGAGGGACTGAAGCTTTCTTT | CASSLAPFSDSGGTEAFF
TRBD2 | once | TRBJ2-1 | TRBV18 | TGTGCCAGCTCACGTCTTAGCGGGAGGGAAAACAATGAGCAGTTCTTC | CASSRLSGRENNEQFF
TRBD1 | - | TRBJ1-1 | TRBV5-1 | TGCGCCAGCAGCCCCTCAGGACAGGGTGAAGCTTTCTTT | CASSPSGQGEAFF
- | - | TRBJ1-2 | TRBV10-1 | TGCGCCAGCAGTGCGGGCTATGGCTACACCTTC | CASSAGYGYTF
TRBD2 | - | TRBJ2-1 | TRBV6-5 | TGTGCCACCAGGACTAGCGGCGGGTACAATGAGCAGTTCTTC | CATRTSGGYNEQFF
- | once | TRBJ1-2 | TRBV7-2 | TGTGCCAGCAACTTGGGGGGGCGGGACTATGGCTACACCTTC | CASNLGGRDYGYTF
- | - | TRBJ2-4 | TRBV4-1 | TGCGCCAGCAGCCTGAGGACCGGGATAGCCAAAAACATTCAGTACTTC | CASSLRTGIAKNIQYF
TRBD1 | - | TRBJ1-5 | TRBV27 | TGTGCCAGCAGTAGGACAGGTGGCCAGCCCCAGCATTTT | CASSRTGGQPQHF
TRBD1 | - | TRBJ1-2 | TRBV6-5 | TGTGCCAGCAGTTACATCACAGGGGGCTACGGCTATGGCTACACCTTC | CASSYITGGYGYGYTF
- | - | TRBJ2-6 | TRBV18 | TGTGCCAGCTCTGAGATGAGCTCTGGGGCCAACGTCCTGACTTTC | CASSEMSSGANVLTF
- | - | TRBJ2-5 | TRBV7-8 | TGTGCCAGCAGCTTTCGGCTTAGACAGGAAGAGACCCAGTACTTC | CASSFRLRQEETQYF
- | - | TRBJ1-1 | TRBV5-1 | TGCGCCAGCAGCCAACCGACAATGGGGGGCACTGAAGCTTTCTTT | CASSQPTMGGTEAFF
- | - | TRBJ2-7 | TRBV18 | TGTGCCAGCTCTCCAAGAATGACAGGAGGTACCTACGAGCAGTACTTC | CASSPRMTGGTYEQYF
TRBD1 | - | TRBJ1-5 | TRBV5-1 | TGCGCCAGCAGCTTGGAAGGGGGCAAGGGACAGCCCCAGCATTTT | CASSLEGGKGQPQHF
- | - | TRBJ2-1 | TRBV4-1 | TGCGCCAGCAGCCAAGATAAAACGGGGGAAGTATATAATGAGCAGTTCTTC | CASSQDKTGEVYNEQFF